Below are 28 T cell receptor beta chains sequenced from a single sample in a study of cytomegalovirus exposure and HLA in healthy donors. PCR amplification relied on 60 Vbeta primers (plus 13 Jbeta primers). Measured with immunoSEQ multiplex PCR; TCRdb has only the in-frame clones, and not every one. There are 80,000 to 90,000 clones in the sample; approximately 80% occur only once, and around 1.8% lies in the top ten. Sequenced material: PBMCs. The receptors originated from a woman younger than 45 in good health and CMV-seronegative.

The chain has TRBV6-1 and TRBJ2-1, with D perhaps matching TRBD1 (5 bases). Germline V CDR1 and CDR2: MNHNS, SASEGT. The germline V and J ends were trimmed by 0 bases and 10 bases, with 19 bases remaining between them. The CDR3 runs 16 residues. The CDR3, as DNA: TGTGCCAGCAGTGAAGCACCAGGGAACCCGTTAGAGGAGCAGTTCTTC. This codes for CASSEAPGNPLEEQFF.

In nucleotides, the CDR3 is TGTGCCAGCGCCCTGGGGGCCTTGAACACTGAAGCTTTCTTT. Translating gives CASALGALNTEAFF. The rearrangement joins TRBV28 to TRBJ1-1, with D possibly being TRBD1 (6 bases). The CDR3 loop spans 14 amino acids. The germline V and J ends were trimmed by 8 bases and 0 bases, with 13 bases remaining between them. From germline, CDR1 is MDHEN and CDR2 SYDVKM.

The CDR3 bases are TGTGCCAGCAGGCATAACAGGAAAAACTATGGCTACACCTTC. It is translated as CASRHNRKNYGYTF. This chain uses TRBV28 with TRBJ1-2, with D maybe TRBD1 (5 bases). V shed 6 bases and J shed 2 bases, with 13 bases lying between them. Germline V gene sequence: CDR1 MDHEN, CDR2 SYDVKM. The CDR3 is 14 residues long.

This chain uses TRBV5-1 with TRBJ2-7; a possible D gene is TRBD2 (6 bases). Trimming stripped 4 bases from V and 0 bases from J, with 8 bases between. CDR3 length: 13 residues. Germline loops: CDR1 SGHRS, CDR2 YFSETQ. CDR3 bases: TGCGCCAGCAGCCCGGGGGACTCCTACGAGCAGTACTTC. Amino acids: CASSPGDSYEQYF.

The rearrangement joins TRBV5-1 to TRBJ2-5, with a weak D call TRBD1 (6 bases). Trimming took off 0 bases at V and 1 base at J, with 10 bases between the two ends. The CDR3 runs to 15 residues. Germline-derived CDR1 and CDR2 are SGHRS and YFSETQ. CDR3 loop: CASSLAGTLQETQYF. CDR3 bases: TGCGCCAGCAGCTTGGCCGGGACACTCCAAGAGACCCAGTACTTC.

For the CDR3, the DNA is TGTGCCAGCAGCTTTAGAGGATTAACAGGGGTCTTTAACGAGCAGTACTTC. It codes for CASSFRGLTGVFNEQYF. The chain recombines TRBV11-2 with TRBJ2-7; 7 bases line up with TRBD1. The length of the CDR3 is 17 residues. CDR1 SGHAT and CDR2 FQNNGV come from the germline V gene. J lost 5 bases, V lost 3 bases, and 16 bases had no gene match.

The chain couples TRBV18 to TRBJ1-1; D perhaps matches TRBD1 (6 bases). The CDR3 contains 13 residues. Trimming took 3 bases from V and 3 from J, leaving 8 bases between them. Germline V gene data show CDR1 as KGHSH and CDR2 as LQKENI. This chain's CDR3 is CASSPRQDTEAFF. The CDR3 bases are TGTGCCAGCTCACCTAGACAGGACACTGAAGCTTTCTTT.

The chain has TRBV18 and TRBJ2-6; 9 nucleotides agree with TRBD2. Germline V gene data show CDR1 as KGHSH and CDR2 as LQKENI. The CDR3 has 18 residues. Trimming removed 3 bases from V and 2 bases from J; junction bases left unmatched: 8. The CDR3: CASSPAQIAGAGANVLTF. CDR3 DNA: TGTGCCAGCTCACCCGCCCAGATAGCGGGAGCTGGGGCCAACGTCCTGACTTTC.

V and J are TRBV27 and TRBJ2-3; D might be TRBD2 (6 bases). Trimming pared 5 bases from V and 3 bases from J, leaving 15 bases between. This CDR3 region has 15 residues. From germline, CDR1 is MNHEY and CDR2 SMNVEV (reference sequence). CDR3 residues: CASSLGLRETDTQYF. The CDR3 DNA is TGTGCCAGCAGTCTTGGACTCCGGGAGACAGATACGCAGTATTTT.

V is TRBV10-3 and J is TRBJ2-1, with D possibly being TRBD2 (5 bases). The germline V gene has CDR1 ENHRY and CDR2 SYGVKD. The V end lost 3 bases, the J end lost 9 bases, and 9 bases lay between the germline ends. The CDR3 contains 12 residues. The CDR3 nucleotides are TGTGCCATCAGTGACTTCGGAGGTGAGCAGTTCTTC. Amino acids: CAISDFGGEQFF.

The V and J genes are TRBV18 and TRBJ1-2; no reliable D call. Germline CDR1 and CDR2: KGHSH and LQKENI. V gave up 2 bases and J gave up 5 bases, with 12 bases separating them. The CDR3 length is 14 residues. The CDR3 nucleotides are TGTGCCAGCTCACCAAAGGCGGAACTTTATGGCTACACCTTC. This translates into CASSPKAELYGYTF.

The chain uses TRBV19 and TRBJ2-7; TRBD2 matches 7 bases. The V gene's germline CDR1 is LNHDA and CDR2 SQIVND (reference sequence). Losses at the gene ends were 5 bases for V and 0 bases for J; bases not matched to a gene: 4. The CDR3 has 14 residues. CDR3 amino acids: CASSVGGSSYEQYF. CDR3 in DNA: TGTGCCAGTAGTGTCGGGGGGAGCTCCTACGAGCAGTACTTC.

The table lists this clone with a few counts. The chain has TRBV6-1 and TRBJ2-1; D is possibly TRBD2 (6 bases). This CDR3 is built from 14 residues. The germline V and J ends were trimmed by 8 bases and 0 bases, with 11 bases remaining between them. Germline V lookup: CDR1 MNHNS, CDR2 SASEGT. In nucleotides, the CDR3 is TGTGCCAGCGGAGGGGTCAGCTCCTACAATGAGCAGTTCTTC. Its protein product is CASGGVSSYNEQFF.

The genes are TRBV2 and TRBJ2-7; D is undetermined. Germline V gene sequence: CDR1 SNHLY, CDR2 FYNNEI. This CDR3 has 14 amino acids. The V end lost 5 bases, the J end lost 2 bases, and 13 bases lay between the germline ends. The CDR3 sequence is CASSKPEKTYEQYF. The CDR3 DNA reads TGTGCCAGCAGTAAACCGGAGAAGACCTACGAGCAGTACTTC.

The chain employs TRBV5-4 and TRBJ1-6; 7 bases agree with TRBD1. The V gene's germline CDR1 is SGHNT and CDR2 YYREEE (reference sequence). J gave up 8 bases and V 4 bases, and 9 bases lay outside the gene matches. CDR3 length: 15 residues. CDR3 sequence: CASSPGTDGYSPLHF. CDR3 bases: TGTGCCAGCAGCCCAGGGACAGATGGGTATTCACCCCTCCACTTT.

V and J are TRBV5-4 and TRBJ2-7; 9 nucleotides match TRBD2. Germline CDR1 is SGHNT and CDR2 is YYREEE (reference sequence). V dropped 3 bases and J dropped 3; count of bases not matched to a gene: 7. The CDR3 loop spans 15 amino acids. The CDR3 loop is CASSSGTSLYYEQYF. CDR3 in DNA: TGTGCCAGCAGCTCCGGGACTAGCCTATACTACGAGCAGTACTTC.

The chain has TRBV29-1 and TRBJ2-5, with 8 bases that match TRBD1. Germline CDR1 reads SQVTM; CDR2 reads ANQGSEA. J lost 4 bases, V lost 6 bases, and 19 bases had no gene match. The CDR3 length is 17 residues. The CDR3 reads CSVGPLMWTGYGETQYF. Here the CDR3 DNA reads TGCAGCGTGGGCCCTCTTATGTGGACAGGGTACGGAGAGACCCAGTACTTC. The full variable domain, in which reference TRBV29-1 and TRBJ2-5 provide the parts outside the CDR3, is SAVISQKPSRDICQRGTSLTIQCQVDSQVTMMFWYRQQPGQSLTLIATANQGSEATYESGFVIDKFPISRPNLTFSTLTVSNMSPEDSSIYLCSVGPLMWTGYGETQYFGPGTRLLVL.

Worth noting for this clone: The same CDR3 also results from other DNA sequences found in this sample. V gene TRBV7-3 combines with J gene TRBJ2-1; D unclear. CDR1 is SGHTA and CDR2 is FQGTGA in the germline V gene. Trimming removed 1 base from V and 4 bases from J, with 8 bases in between. This CDR3 region has 14 residues. As DNA, the CDR3 is TGTGCCAGCAGCTTAAGTCGGGTATACAATGAGCAGTTCTTC. Protein sequence: CASSLSRVYNEQFF.

This clone was seen once. The rearrangement joins TRBV18 to TRBJ1-2; 7 positions agree with TRBD1. The length of the CDR3 is 13 residues. The germline V gene has CDR1 KGHSH and CDR2 LQKENI. V shed 6 bases, J shed 2 bases, and the junction held 3 bases outside the gene matches. The DNA for the CDR3 is TGTGCCAGCTCGGGACAGCCGAACTATGGCTACACCTTC. Encoded protein: CASSGQPNYGYTF.

The chain recombines TRBV5-8 with TRBJ1-1; D is uncertain. In germline, CDR1 is SGHTS, CDR2 YDEGEE. The V and J ends lost 2 bases and 3 bases respectively, with 11 bases between them. The CDR3 has 14 residues. The CDR3 coding sequence is TGTGCCAGCAGCTTAGGATGGAGCTACACTGAAGCTTTCTTT. Translating gives CASSLGWSYTEAFF.

The chain is built from TRBV28 and TRBJ2-4; 9 nucleotides agree with TRBD2. The CDR3 sequence is 14 residues long. Germline-derived CDR1 and CDR2 are MDHEN and SYDVKM. The J segment lost 9 bases and the V segment lost 1 base, leaving 4 bases of the junction unmatched. The CDR3 sequence: CASSLSSGRSIQYF. The CDR3 bases are TGTGCCAGCAGTTTATCCAGCGGGAGGAGCATTCAGTACTTC. The variable domain in full, completed from reference TRBV28 and TRBJ2-4, reads DVKVTQSSRYLVKRTGEKVFLECVQDMDHENMFWYRQDPGLGLRLIYFSYDVKMKEKGDIPEGYSVSREKKERFSLILESASTNQTSMYLCASSLSSGRSIQYFGAGTRLSVL.

This chain connects TRBV7-3 to TRBJ2-5; D may be TRBD2 (6 bases). The CDR3 has 15 amino acids. The germline gives CDR1 SGHTA, CDR2 FQGTGA. V lost 1 base to trimming and J lost 2 bases, with 11 bases between them. CDR3 coding DNA: TGTGCCAGCAGCTTAAGCGGGGCACCTCAAGAGACCCAGTACTTC. Translated: CASSLSGAPQETQYF.

This chain connects TRBV6-5 to TRBJ1-5; D is possibly TRBD1 (5 bases). V lost 2 bases to trimming and J lost 4 bases, with 9 bases between them. The CDR3 contains 14 residues. Per germline, CDR1 MNHEY and CDR2 SVGAGI. The CDR3 loop is CASSYRQRNQPQHF. CDR3 nucleotide sequence: TGTGCCAGCAGTTACAGACAGCGAAATCAGCCCCAGCATTTT.

This sequence joins TRBV5-6 and TRBJ2-7; 7 bases line up with TRBD1. The CDR3 loop spans 18 amino acids. The germline gives CDR1 SGHDT, CDR2 YYEEEE. J lost 3 bases, V lost 4 bases, and 19 bases had no gene match. In DNA form, the CDR3 reads TGTGCCAGCAGCCCAACGCCGGGGACAGCGGCGAAACTCTACGAGCAGTACTTC. This codes for CASSPTPGTAAKLYEQYF.

The chain has TRBV28 and TRBJ2-1; the D gene is possibly TRBD2 (6 bases). The CDR3 sequence is 17 residues long. In germline, CDR1 is MDHEN, CDR2 SYDVKM. V was shortened by 3 bases and J by 6 bases, with 21 bases between the two germline ends. This CDR3 reads CASSFVRERPRGNEQFF. Written as DNA, the CDR3 is TGTGCCAGCAGTTTCGTTCGGGAGCGGCCGAGAGGCAATGAGCAGTTCTTC.

For the CDR3, the DNA is TGTGCCAGCAGCGCCACAGGGGCTGGAAACACCATATATTTT. Its translation is CASSATGAGNTIYF. This sequence joins TRBV13 and TRBJ1-3; 7 bases are shared with TRBD1. V lost 5 bases to trimming and J lost 2 bases; unmatched junction nucleotides: 3. Germline V gene data show CDR1 as PRHDT and CDR2 as FYEKMQ (reference sequence). The CDR3 runs to 14 residues.

This clone has only a few counts. The chain couples TRBV9 to TRBJ1-6; 8 nucleotides match TRBD1. V shed 4 bases and J 7 bases; nucleotides not matched to a gene: 4. CDR3 size: 14 residues. Germline V gene data show CDR1 as SGDLS and CDR2 as YYNGEE. CDR3 DNA sequence: TGTGCCAGCAGCCGGGGACAGGCGAATTCACCCCTCCACTTT. Protein: CASSRGQANSPLHF.

This CDR3 reads CASSGNWEGYTF. CDR3 DNA: TGCGCCAGCAGCGGAAATTGGGAGGGCTACACCTTC. The rearrangement uses TRBV5-1 and TRBJ1-2; D is ambiguous. Trimming shortened V by 4 bases and J by 8 bases, and 12 bases separated the two germline ends. The CDR3 sequence is 12 residues long. CDR1 is SGHRS, CDR2 YFSETQ, per germline.